A selection of T cell receptor beta chains follows, all from one sample in a study of T cell responses to AZD1222 COVID-19 vaccine. Sequencing used immunoSEQ multiplex PCR; TCRdb keeps in-frame clones, though not all of them. Altogether 53,000 or so clones are present, 75% to 90% being singletons, with the ten largest covering approximately 19%. The sequencing here drew on peripheral blood, taken on day 0 of MenACWY control vaccination. The source of these receptors is an adult in good health. Both conserved end residues are part of each CDR3. D genes are given only for firm matches. Only some rows state a clone size, as once, few, many or a class for expanded clones.

>-|TRBJ2-3|TRBV6-5|-
CASRWGQSTDTQYF
TGTGCCAGCAGGTGGGGCCAAAGCACAGATACGCAGTATTTT
>-|TRBJ2-7|TRBV27|-
CASSLSWPSGYEQYF
TGTGCCAGCAGTTTATCGTGGCCGTCAGGCTACGAGCAGTACTTC
>TRBD1|TRBJ1-2|TRBV28|-
CASSSNPGQGTSGYTF
TGTGCCAGCAGTTCCAATCCGGGACAGGGGACGTCTGGCTACACCTTC
>-|TRBJ2-7|TRBV3-1/TRBV3-2|-
CASSQVGASSYEQYF
TGTGCCAGCAGCCAAGTAGGGGCAAGCTCCTACGAGCAGTACTTC
>-|TRBJ1-1|TRBV6-2/TRBV6-3|-
CASSFAGGNTEAFF
TGTGCCAGCAGTTTCGCGGGAGGGAACACTGAAGCTTTCTTT
>-|TRBJ2-3|TRBV11-3|-
CASSLGSPGGDTQYF
TGTGCCAGCAGCTTAGGGTCTCCCGGGGGAGATACGCAGTATTTT
>-|TRBJ2-3|TRBV5-1|-
CASSLAGSSTDTQYF
TGCGCCAGCAGCTTGGCCGGGTCTAGCACAGATACGCAGTATTTT
>-|TRBJ2-7|TRBV24-1|-
CATSDYEQYF
TGTGCCACCAGTGATTATGAGCAGTACTTC
>-|TRBJ1-4|TRBV5-8|-
CASSWETGRANEKLFF
TGTGCCAGCAGCTGGGAAACCGGACGGGCTAATGAAAAACTGTTTTTT
>TRBD2|TRBJ2-1|TRBV6-5|-
CATHRLAGNNEQFF
TGTGCCACTCACCGACTAGCGGGTAACAATGAGCAGTTCTTC
>-|TRBJ1-6|TRBV7-3|-
CASSLTYNSPLHF
TGTGCCAGCAGTCTCACATATAATTCACCCCTCCACTTT
>-|TRBJ1-2|TRBV19|once
CASSPDSANYGYTF
TGTGCCAGTAGCCCAGACAGCGCTAACTATGGCTACACCTTC
>TRBD2|TRBJ2-1|TRBV11-2|-
CASSLVPGLADNEQFF
TGTGCCAGCAGCTTAGTACCGGGACTAGCGGACAATGAGCAGTTCTTC
>-|TRBJ1-5|TRBV5-6|-
CASSLASQISNQPQHF
TGTGCCAGCAGCTTGGCTTCGCAGATTAGCAATCAGCCCCAGCATTTT
>-|TRBJ2-7|TRBV21-1|-
CASSRGCTGTPWGYEQYF
TGTGCCAGCAGCCGGGGCTGTACCGGGACCCCCTGGGGGTACGAGCAGTACTTC
>TRBD1|TRBJ2-7|TRBV28|-
CASSTGQGRKGLYEQYF
TGTGCCAGCAGCACGGGACAGGGGAGGAAGGGACTCTACGAGCAGTACTTC
>-|TRBJ1-4|TRBV29-1|-
CSVEELGNEKLFF
TGCAGCGTTGAAGAGCTGGGCAATGAAAAACTGTTTTTT
>-|TRBJ2-3|TRBV29-1|-
CSVDGPQYF
TGCAGCGTTGATGGGCCGCAGTATTTT
>-|TRBJ2-7|TRBV7-8|-
CASSLGGATYEQYF
TGTGCCAGCAGCTTAGGGGGGGCAACATACGAGCAGTACTTC
>-|TRBJ2-1|TRBV4-3|-
CASSQDIGNEQFF
TGCGCCAGCAGCCAAGATATCGGCAATGAGCAGTTCTTC
>-|TRBJ1-1|TRBV6-2/TRBV6-3|few
CASSYSTVLQVWAFF
TGTGCCAGCAGTTACTCCACAGTGCTGCAAGTGTGGGCTTTCTTT
>-|TRBJ1-5|TRBV6-5|few
CASSNQGNSNQPQHF
TGTGCCAGCAGTAATCAGGGGAATAGCAATCAGCCCCAGCATTTT
>TRBD2|TRBJ2-1|TRBV2|-
CASGGTSGYNEQFF
TGTGCCAGCGGCGGGACTAGCGGCTACAATGAGCAGTTCTTC
>TRBD2|TRBJ2-7|TRBV7-2|-
CASSSGTSLPSYEQYF
TGTGCCAGCAGCTCCGGGACTAGCCTACCCTCCTACGAGCAGTACTTC
>TRBD1|TRBJ2-7|TRBV6-2/TRBV6-3|few
CASSYPGGHYEQYF
TGTGCCAGCAGTTACCCAGGGGGCCACTACGAGCAGTACTTC
>TRBD1|TRBJ1-4|TRBV10-3|-
CAISEVTGAGEKLFF
TGTGCCATCAGTGAGGTGACAGGGGCCGGGGAAAAACTGTTTTTT
>-|TRBJ2-6|TRBV2|-
CASSVTRSGANVLTF
TGTGCCAGCAGTGTTACTCGCTCTGGGGCCAACGTCCTGACTTTC
>TRBD1|TRBJ1-5|TRBV7-8|once
CASSLGQGGQPQHF
TGTGCCAGCAGCTTGGGACAGGGGGGTCAGCCCCAGCATTTT
>-|TRBJ1-5|TRBV11-2|-
CASSLGGTNQPQHF
TGTGCCAGCAGCTTGGGGGGGACCAATCAGCCCCAGCATTTT